The rows below give T cell receptor beta chains drawn from one sample of a study of Graves' ophthalmopathy and Graves' hyperthyroidism. TCRdb reanalysed the multiplex PCR reads using MiXCR and keeps one entry per CDR3 protein. The sample yields about 620,000 distinct CDR3 sequences, approximately 21% seen once. The sample taken for sequencing was peripheral blood. These receptors all stem from a woman aged 18-30 years with stable Graves' hyperthyroidism. Some clones in this sample may be carry-over from other donors' samples. Both conserved end residues are part of each CDR3. The order of the fields is clone size, J gene, D gene, V gene, CDR3 DNA, CDR3 protein. D genes are given only for firm matches. Size values are once, few and many counts, or a class for expanded clones, and some rows have none.

size: NA; J: TRBJ1-1; D: TRBD1; V: TRBV6-1; DNA: TGTGCCAGCTACCGGACAGGACAGGGTGAAGCTTTCTTT; CDR3: CASYRTGQGEAFF
size: NA; J: TRBJ2-7; D: TRBD2; V: TRBV15; DNA: TGTGCCACCAGCAGATCTCGGGGGGTAGACTACGAGCAGTACTTC; CDR3: CATSRSRGVDYEQYF
size: many; J: TRBJ1-1; D: NA; V: TRBV6-1; DNA: TGTGCCAGCAGTATGGGGTCGGGCACTGAAGCTTTCTTT; CDR3: CASSMGSGTEAFF
size: NA; J: TRBJ1-1; D: NA; V: TRBV6-1; DNA: TGTGCCAGCAGTGTCCGAGAGGCAGGGACTGAAGCTTTCTTT; CDR3: CASSVREAGTEAFF
size: NA; J: TRBJ2-5; D: NA; V: TRBV7-2; DNA: TGTGCCAGCAGCTTAGGAGACCCAGAGACCCAGTACTTC; CDR3: CASSLGDPETQYF
size: many; J: TRBJ1-1; D: NA; V: TRBV11-3; DNA: TGTGCCAGCAGTTCGGGGGCGTGGAGCACTGAAGCTTTCTTT; CDR3: CASSSGAWSTEAFF
size: NA; J: TRBJ2-7; D: NA; V: TRBV29-1; DNA: TGCAGCGTTTGGGGGAGCCGCGAGCAGTACTTC; CDR3: CSVWGSREQYF
size: NA; J: TRBJ1-2; D: NA; V: TRBV7-9; DNA: TGTGCCAGCAGCCGAGGGGCAGGTGGTAACTATGGCTACACCTTC; CDR3: CASSRGAGGNYGYTF
size: many; J: TRBJ2-7; D: TRBD2; V: TRBV12-3/TRBV12-4; DNA: TGTGCCAGCAGTAAACCGGGACTAGCGGGGACCTACGAGCAGTACTTC; CDR3: CASSKPGLAGTYEQYF
size: many; J: TRBJ1-1; D: NA; V: TRBV10-3; DNA: TGTGCCATCAGTGAGTCGAGAAGTGGTCCAGCAATGAACACTGAAGCTTTCTTT; CDR3: CAISESRSGPAMNTEAFF
size: many; J: TRBJ2-7; D: NA; V: TRBV7-3; DNA: TGTGCCAGCAGCGCATACGGGGGTTCCTACGAGCAGTACTTC; CDR3: CASSAYGGSYEQYF
size: many; J: TRBJ1-1; D: NA; V: TRBV6-1; DNA: TGTGCCAGCAGTGAAGTACGGAACACTGAAGCTTTCTTT; CDR3: CASSEVRNTEAFF
size: many; J: TRBJ1-1; D: NA; V: TRBV7-9; DNA: TGTGCCAGCAGCCGCAAGGACGGGAGCACTGAAGCTTTCTTT; CDR3: CASSRKDGSTEAFF
size: many; J: TRBJ1-6; D: NA; V: TRBV20-1; DNA: TGCAGTGCTAGAGTTCAGGATATACGTTCACCCCTCCACTTT; CDR3: CSARVQDIRSPLHF
size: many; J: TRBJ2-2; D: TRBD1; V: TRBV12-3/TRBV12-4; DNA: TGTGCCAGCACCCTCCCCGACAGGGGCCAAGGGGGCGGGGAGCTGTTTTTT; CDR3: CASTLPDRGQGGGELFF
size: NA; J: TRBJ2-5; D: NA; V: TRBV7-2; DNA: TGTGCCAGCAGCTTCGTTGCGGTGGAGACCCAGTACTTC; CDR3: CASSFVAVETQYF
size: NA; J: TRBJ2-5; D: NA; V: TRBV12-3/TRBV12-4; DNA: TGTGCCAGCAGTTTTGGGGAATTTGGAGAGACCCAGTACTTC; CDR3: CASSFGEFGETQYF
size: many; J: TRBJ1-5; D: NA; V: TRBV12-3/TRBV12-4; DNA: TGTGCCAGCAGTCGGCCCGGGGGCAATCAGCCCCAGCATTTT; CDR3: CASSRPGGNQPQHF
size: NA; J: TRBJ1-1; D: NA; V: TRBV6-1; DNA: TGTGCCAGCATCATACCGGGACTGTGGACTGAAGCTTTCTTT; CDR3: CASIIPGLWTEAFF
size: many; J: TRBJ1-1; D: NA; V: TRBV7-3; DNA: TGTGCCAGCAGCTTAACGGGGCGTGGACGGAACACTGAAGCTTTCTTT; CDR3: CASSLTGRGRNTEAFF
size: few; J: TRBJ2-2; D: TRBD2; V: TRBV3-1; DNA: TGTGCCAGCAGCCAAGAGCTACTAGCGGGGCTCAACACCGGGGAGCTGTTTTTT; CDR3: CASSQELLAGLNTGELFF
size: NA; J: TRBJ2-6; D: NA; V: TRBV11-2; DNA: TGTGCCAGCAGCCCTACAGGGCCTGGGGCCAACGTCCTGACTTTC; CDR3: CASSPTGPGANVLTF
size: many; J: TRBJ2-7; D: TRBD1; V: TRBV15; DNA: TGTGCCACCAGCATGACAGGGGTGACCTACGAGCAGTACTTC; CDR3: CATSMTGVTYEQYF
size: few; J: TRBJ2-7; D: NA; V: TRBV5-1; DNA: TGCGCCAGCAGCCCCGGGGCCTACGCTTACGAGCAGTACTTC; CDR3: CASSPGAYAYEQYF
size: many; J: TRBJ2-7; D: NA; V: TRBV10-3; DNA: TGTGCCATCACCACGAACAGGGCAAAAGAGGGAGAGCAGTACTTC; CDR3: CAITTNRAKEGEQYF
size: many; J: TRBJ1-5; D: NA; V: TRBV6-1; DNA: TGTGCCAGCAGTGGTGCAGGAGTAAGATATGGCAATCAGCCCCAGCATTTT; CDR3: CASSGAGVRYGNQPQHF
size: many; J: TRBJ2-7; D: NA; V: TRBV6-5; DNA: TGTGCCAGCAGTTACTCGGTCCGACCTTACGAGCAGTACTTC; CDR3: CASSYSVRPYEQYF
size: many; J: TRBJ2-6; D: NA; V: TRBV20-1; DNA: TGCAGTGCGTCGGGACGCACCTCTGGGGCCAACGTCCTGACTTTC; CDR3: CSASGRTSGANVLTF
size: many; J: TRBJ2-7; D: NA; V: TRBV29-1; DNA: TGCAGCGTCCAGGATCACGAGCAGTACTTC; CDR3: CSVQDHEQYF
size: NA; J: TRBJ2-7; D: TRBD2; V: TRBV6-2/TRBV6-3; DNA: TGTGCCAGCAGAACCTATTTGAAAGCGGGAGGGGACTACGAGCAGTACTTC; CDR3: CASRTYLKAGGDYEQYF
size: many; J: TRBJ1-2; D: NA; V: TRBV20-1; DNA: TGCAGTGCTAGGGCGACAGGAAACTATGGCTACACCTTC; CDR3: CSARATGNYGYTF
size: many; J: TRBJ2-7; D: NA; V: TRBV20-1; DNA: TGCAGTGCTAGAGAGAGGGGATCCCTATGGGAGCAGTACTTC; CDR3: CSARERGSLWEQYF
size: many; J: TRBJ1-1; D: TRBD1; V: TRBV7-2; DNA: TGTGCCAGCAGCTTGACAGGGGGCAGGATCACTGAAGCTTTCTTT; CDR3: CASSLTGGRITEAFF
size: many; J: TRBJ2-5; D: NA; V: TRBV11-2; DNA: TGTGCCAGCAGCTGGGGGGCGGGGGCAGAGACCCAGTACTTC; CDR3: CASSWGAGAETQYF
size: many; J: TRBJ2-7; D: TRBD1; V: TRBV6-5; DNA: TGTGCCAGCAGTTACTCTTGGGACAGGTCCTACGAGCAGTACTTC; CDR3: CASSYSWDRSYEQYF
size: few; J: TRBJ2-5; D: NA; V: TRBV7-3; DNA: TGTGCCAGCAGCTTAACTGGCACCGCGGGACTGGAGACCCAGTACTTC; CDR3: CASSLTGTAGLETQYF
size: many; J: TRBJ1-1; D: NA; V: TRBV12-3/TRBV12-4; DNA: TGTGCCAGCAGTCGCGGGGAGGCTGAAGCTTTCTTT; CDR3: CASSRGEAEAFF
size: NA; J: TRBJ2-2; D: NA; V: TRBV27; DNA: TGTGCCAGCCAAGGGGCGAGGGGGTTGGGACCCGGGGAGCTGTTTTTT; CDR3: CASQGARGLGPGELFF
size: many; J: TRBJ1-1; D: TRBD1; V: TRBV2; DNA: TGTGCCAGTAGGTATCTGACAGGGGAAAACACTGAAGCTTTCTTT; CDR3: CASRYLTGENTEAFF
size: many; J: TRBJ2-7; D: TRBD2; V: TRBV7-6; DNA: TGTGCCAGCAGCTTCTCCCCGCGGGGGGCCTACGAGCAGTACTTC; CDR3: CASSFSPRGAYEQYF
size: NA; J: TRBJ2-7; D: NA; V: TRBV6-2/TRBV6-3; DNA: TGTGCCAGCACCCGGGACACAGGAGCCTACGAGCAGTACTTC; CDR3: CASTRDTGAYEQYF
size: many; J: TRBJ1-1; D: NA; V: TRBV30; DNA: TGTGCCTGGAGTGTAGAGGATGGCACTGAAGCTTTCTTT; CDR3: CAWSVEDGTEAFF
size: NA; J: TRBJ1-3; D: NA; V: TRBV3-1; DNA: TGTGCCAGCAGCCAAGAAAATACTCCCATTGGAAACACCATATATTTT; CDR3: CASSQENTPIGNTIYF
size: NA; J: TRBJ1-1; D: NA; V: TRBV5-1; DNA: TGCGCCAGCAACCTGGGGCACGGAGTGAACACTGAAGCTTTCTTT; CDR3: CASNLGHGVNTEAFF
size: many; J: TRBJ1-6; D: TRBD1; V: TRBV13; DNA: TGTGCCAGCAGCACCTCAGGGGGCGCTGGGTCACCCCTCCACTTT; CDR3: CASSTSGGAGSPLHF